The 30 T cell receptor beta chains below were found in one sample sequenced in a study of PD-1 blockade in classical Hodgkin lymphoma (TCRdb year 2020). The library was prepared using the immunoSEQ multiplex PCR assay. In its TCRdb copy, this immuneACCESS table keeps in-frame sequences only and misses some clones. Where compared with another copy, unresolved V genes explain less than half of these, and the others have no known cause. The sample table contains about 58,000 clones; only one count was recorded for roughly 90% of them. The top ten constitute about 10% of the sample. Taken with the paper, the label for time point translates to: cycle 2 day 1 (C2D1) of nivolumab. Every trial patient had relapsed after autologous stem cell transplantation, and cohorts A, B and C differed in prior brentuximab vedotin exposure. Sequencing was performed on peripheral blood mononuclear cells (PBMCs), taken before the second cycle of nivolumab. These receptors all stem from a human donor with classical Hodgkin lymphoma.

The chain has TRBV10-3 and TRBJ2-3; D gene unclear. The CDR3 runs 15 residues. From germline, CDR1 is ENHRY and CDR2 SYGVKD. V lost 3 bases, J lost 4 bases, and 14 bases lay in between. The CDR3 reads CAISDSRSGADTQYF. The CDR3 DNA reads TGTGCCATCAGTGATAGCCGGTCTGGTGCAGATACGCAGTATTTT.

This sequence joins TRBV6-5 and TRBJ2-3; maybe TRBD1 (6 bases). This CDR3 is built from 13 residues. V lost 4 bases to trimming and J lost 4 bases, with 9 bases between them. CDR1 is MNHEY and CDR2 is SVGAGI in the germline V gene. The CDR3 sequence: CASSLGAADTQYF. The CDR3 DNA follows: TGTGCCAGCAGTTTGGGGGCAGCAGATACGCAGTATTTT.

The rearrangement links TRBV5-5 to TRBJ2-7; D might be TRBD2 (5 bases). This CDR3 has 15 residues. Germline V lookup: CDR1 SGHKS, CDR2 YYEKEE (reference sequence). V lost 3 bases, J lost 2 bases, and 15 bases lay in between. CDR3 in DNA: TGTGCCAGCAGCTGGACTGAGCTAGTTCCCTACGAGCAGTACTTC. Its protein product is CASSWTELVPYEQYF. Filled out from reference TRBV5-5 and TRBJ2-7, the complete variable domain reads DAGVTQSPTHLIKTRGQQVTLRCSPISGHKSVSWYQQVLGQGPQFIFQYYEKEERGRGNFPDRFSARQFPNYSSELNVNALLLGDSALYLCASSWTELVPYEQYFGPGTRLTVT.

The chain uses TRBV4-1 and TRBJ1-2; D is unresolved. The CDR3 loop spans 16 amino acids. V lost 0 bases and J 3 bases, leaving 14 bases between the germline ends. The V gene's germline CDR1 is MGHRA and CDR2 YSYEKL. The CDR3 reads CASSQDPPGQHYGYTF. The CDR3 coding sequence is TGCGCCAGCAGCCAAGATCCCCCCGGTCAGCACTATGGCTACACCTTC.

The V call is TRBV29-1, the J call TRBJ2-5; 11 bases align to TRBD1. CDR3 length: 14 residues. CDR1 and CDR2 (germline): SQVTM, ANQGSEA. J was trimmed by 5 bases and V by 6 bases; bases with no gene match: 8. The chain's CDR3 is CSVAWTGGPETQYF. The CDR3 DNA follows: TGCAGCGTGGCCTGGACAGGGGGCCCGGAGACCCAGTACTTC.

The chain combines TRBV7-2 with TRBJ2-7; TRBD2 is a possible D gene (5 bases). The CDR3 sequence is 13 residues long. The ends were cut back, 2 bases at V and 2 bases at J, with 7 bases in the middle. From germline, CDR1 is SGHTA and CDR2 FQGNSA. This chain's CDR3 is CASSLSGTYEQYF. The CDR3 region has the DNA TGTGCCAGCAGCTTATCGGGAACCTACGAGCAGTACTTC.

The rearrangement links TRBV19 to TRBJ2-1; D gene unclear. The germline CDR1 and CDR2 sequences are LNHDA and SQIVND (reference sequence). The CDR3 has 12 residues. V lost 5 bases and J 8 bases, leaving 10 bases between the germline ends. CDR3 in amino acids: CASSPSIYEQFF. In DNA, the CDR3 is TGTGCCAGTAGTCCAAGCATCTATGAGCAGTTCTTC.

The DNA for the CDR3 is TGTGCCAGTAGTAATCGGCAGGGGATTTTAAGTCAGAACAATCAGCCCCAGCATTTT. Translated, it gives CASSNRQGILSQNNQPQHF. The chain links TRBV19 to TRBJ1-5, with D perhaps matching TRBD1 (6 bases). Germline CDR1 reads LNHDA; CDR2 reads SQIVND (reference sequence). There are 19 residues in the CDR3. V gave up 4 bases and J gave up 3 bases, with 25 bases separating them.

J is TRBJ2-2 and V is TRBV28, with D possibly being TRBD1 (6 bases). The CDR3 runs to 15 residues. In germline, CDR1 is MDHEN, CDR2 SYDVKM. The ends were cut back, 6 bases at V and 4 bases at J, with 15 bases in the middle. DNA for the CDR3: TGTGCCAGCAGCACCGGTGGACAGTTCACCGGGGAGCTGTTTTTT. Residues: CASSTGGQFTGELFF.

This chain uses TRBV7-9 with TRBJ2-7; 7 bases align to TRBD1. The CDR3 totals 15 residues. V was pared by 5 bases and J by 2 bases, with 9 bases of the junction left unmatched. The germline V gene has CDR1 SEHNR and CDR2 FQNEAQ (reference sequence). The CDR3 DNA sequence: TGTGCCAGCAGCGACGGACAGGTCGACCCCTACGAGCAGTACTTC. Its translation: CASSDGQVDPYEQYF.

The chain combines TRBV27 with TRBJ2-2, with TRBD1 as a possible D gene (6 bases). The CDR3 is 12 amino acids. Looked up from germline, CDR1 is MNHEY and CDR2 is SMNVEV (reference sequence). The ends were cut back, 6 bases at V and 6 bases at J, with 8 bases in the middle. DNA for the CDR3: TGTGCCAGCAGCACAGGGTCCGGGGAGCTGTTTTTT. Its protein product is CASSTGSGELFF.

The gene calls are TRBV6-4 and TRBJ2-1; TRBD1 aligns across 9 bases. The CDR3 consists of 15 residues. In germline, CDR1 is MRHNA, CDR2 SNTAGT. V dropped 3 bases and J dropped 0; count of bases not matched to a gene: 0. CDR3 sequence reads: CASSETGGSYNEQFF. CDR3 DNA: TGTGCCAGCAGTGAGACAGGGGGCTCCTACAATGAGCAGTTCTTC.

This chain connects TRBV30 to TRBJ1-1; D remains ambiguous. CDR3 size: 12 residues. Per germline, CDR1 GTSNPN and CDR2 SVGIG (reference sequence). V was shortened by 5 bases and J by 4 bases, with 11 bases between the two germline ends. The chain's CDR3 is CAWATGRTEAFF. CDR3 sequence (DNA): TGTGCCTGGGCCACTGGGCGCACTGAAGCTTTCTTT.

This clone was recorded once. The rearrangement uses TRBV14 and TRBJ2-1, with TRBD2 matching over 11 bases. J gave up 7 bases and V 0 bases, and 14 bases lay outside the gene matches. The CDR3 contains 19 residues. Germline-derived CDR1 and CDR2 are SGHDN and FVKESK. The CDR3 spells CASSQEGASLGLADNEQFF. Written as DNA, the CDR3 is TGTGCCAGCAGCCAAGAAGGGGCGTCACTGGGACTAGCGGATAATGAGCAGTTCTTC.

V usage is TRBV10-1 and J usage is TRBJ2-5, with 10 bases identical to TRBD1. V lost 3 bases to trimming and J lost 3 bases; unmatched junction nucleotides: 10. The CDR3 is 17 amino acids. CDR1 is WNHNN, CDR2 SYGVQD, per germline (reference sequence). In DNA, the CDR3 is TGCGCCAGCAGTGATGGAGAAGGGACAGGGGACGAAGAGACCCAGTACTTC. It is translated as CASSDGEGTGDEETQYF.

V usage is TRBV5-8 and J usage is TRBJ2-7, with a possible D match to TRBD1 (6 bases). Germline loops: CDR1 SGHTS, CDR2 YDEGEE. This CDR3 has 14 amino acids. Between the trimmed V and J ends, which lost 6 bases and 3 bases, there was a span of 16 bases. This CDR3 is CASTKRDILYEQYF. CDR3 coding DNA: TGTGCCAGCACAAAACGGGACATCCTCTACGAGCAGTACTTC.

V is TRBV5-3 and J is TRBJ1-2; 11 bases agree with TRBD1. TRBV5-3 is flagged as an ORF with uncertain function. This CDR3 is built from 13 residues. The ends lost 3 bases at V and 8 bases at J; junction bases unmatched: 3. The CDR3 region has the DNA TGTGCCAGAAGCTGGGACAGGGGGAAAGGCTACACCTTC. Its translation: CARSWDRGKGYTF.

The chain carries TRBV7-3 and TRBJ2-3, with 9 bases lining up with TRBD2. V lost 1 base and J lost 5; bases outside the gene matches: 4. Germline loops: CDR1 SGHTA, CDR2 FQGTGA. This CDR3 has 15 residues. CDR3 in amino acids: CASSLSGGAGDTQYF. The DNA for the CDR3 is TGTGCCAGCAGCTTAAGCGGGGGGGCCGGAGATACGCAGTATTTT.

The CDR3 DNA follows: TGTGCCATCAGTGTATCCCCTAGCGGGGAATACAATGAGCAGTTCTTC. Translated, it gives CAISVSPSGEYNEQFF. The V call is TRBV10-3, the J call TRBJ2-1; TRBD2 aligns across 9 bases. Looked up from germline, CDR1 is ENHRY and CDR2 is SYGVKD. CDR3 length: 16 residues. V lost 4 bases to trimming and J lost 4 bases; unmatched junction nucleotides: 8.

The V gene is TRBV2, the J gene TRBJ1-4; D not certain. Trimming pared 2 bases from V and 0 bases from J, leaving 16 bases between. This CDR3 is built from 18 residues. CDR1 and CDR2 (germline): SNHLY, FYNNEI. The CDR3 loop is CASSETAPGRATNEKLFF. The CDR3 DNA reads TGTGCCAGCAGTGAAACCGCGCCGGGGAGAGCAACTAATGAAAAACTGTTTTTT.

The chain carries TRBV9 and TRBJ1-3, with D unresolved. V lost 0 bases, J lost 2 bases, and 12 bases lay in between. Germline CDR1 and CDR2: SGDLS and YYNGEE. The CDR3 extends over 16 amino acids. The CDR3 loop reads CASSVVEVGAGNTIYF. CDR3 DNA sequence: TGTGCCAGCAGCGTAGTCGAGGTTGGGGCTGGAAACACCATATATTTT.

The chain recombines TRBV6-1 with TRBJ1-2, with D possibly matching TRBD1 (5 bases). V was clipped by 2 bases and J by 4 bases, with 17 bases between them. The germline V gene encodes CDR1 MNHNS and CDR2 SASEGT. The length of the CDR3 is 16 residues. The CDR3 coding sequence is TGTGCCAGCAGTGAATTAGGGGCAGCTCCTTCCTATGGCTACACCTTC. Its translation: CASSELGAAPSYGYTF.

This chain connects TRBV11-1 to TRBJ1-3; 12 positions match TRBD1. The CDR3 consists of 17 residues. CDR1 is SGHAT, CDR2 FQDESV, per germline (reference sequence). After removal of 4 bases from V and 2 bases from J, the junction contained 6 bases not matched to a gene. The CDR3 region has the DNA TGTGCCAGCAGCTCCGTCGGGACAGGGGGCCCTGGAAACACCATATATTTT. Translated, it gives CASSSVGTGGPGNTIYF.

The CDR3 DNA reads as TGTGCCAGCAGCCCGGACAGTCTGCCCTACGAGCAGTACTTC. Amino acids: CASSPDSLPYEQYF. The chain combines TRBV7-9 with TRBJ2-7; the D gene is possibly TRBD1 (6 bases). Deletions cut 5 bases from V and 2 bases from J, with 13 bases between. In germline, CDR1 is SEHNR, CDR2 FQNEAQ (reference sequence). The CDR3 covers 14 residues.

CDR3 DNA: TGTGCCAGTAGTTCTAGGGGGCTCTCCTACGAGCAGTACTTC. Residues: CASSSRGLSYEQYF. The J gene is TRBJ2-7, the V gene TRBV19; the match to TRBD1 covers 7 bases. This CDR3 has 14 amino acids. Germline V gives CDR1 LNHDA, CDR2 SQIVND (reference sequence). J gave up 0 bases and V 5 bases, and 4 bases lay outside the gene matches.

The chain is built from TRBV2 and TRBJ2-7, with TRBD2 matching 16 bases. The CDR3 consists of 16 residues. Germline V gives CDR1 SNHLY, CDR2 FYNNEI. Trimming removed 5 bases from V and 4 bases from J; junction bases left unmatched: 5. CDR3 sequence reads: CASSRPGLAGGYEQYF. The CDR3 coding sequence is TGTGCCAGCAGTCGCCCGGGACTAGCGGGAGGGTACGAGCAGTACTTC.

This chain joins TRBV7-9 and TRBJ2-7, with TRBD1 matching 10 bases. Germline V CDR1 and CDR2: SEHNR, FQNEAQ (reference sequence). The V segment lost 4 bases and the J segment 6 bases; nucleotides outside the gene matches: 6. There are 14 residues in the CDR3. The DNA for the CDR3 is TGTGCCAGCAGCTCGACAGGGGGCATCAGCGAGCAGTACTTC. Protein: CASSSTGGISEQYF.

The genes are TRBV9 and TRBJ2-2; perhaps TRBD2 as D (6 bases). Trimming pared 2 bases from V and 4 bases from J, leaving 12 bases between. Germline V CDR1 and CDR2: SGDLS, YYNGEE. The CDR3 consists of 15 residues. CDR3 amino acids: CASSVGRDFTGELFF. The DNA for the CDR3 is TGTGCCAGCAGCGTGGGGCGGGACTTCACCGGGGAGCTGTTTTTT.

This clone was observed once. The same CDR3 arises from other DNA sequences in this sample as well. V and J are TRBV20-1 and TRBJ2-7; a possible D gene is TRBD2 (5 bases). CDR1 is DFQATT, CDR2 SNEGSKA, per germline (reference sequence). The CDR3 spans 11 residues. Deletions cut 3 bases from V and 2 bases from J, with 5 bases between. CDR3 DNA: TGCAGTGCTAGCGGGGCCTACGAGCAGTACTTC. Its translation: CSASGAYEQYF.

J is TRBJ1-2 and V is TRBV9, with D unresolved. The germline V gene has CDR1 SGDLS and CDR2 YYNGEE. V was clipped by 0 bases and J by 4 bases, with 4 bases between them. The CDR3 totals 12 residues. The CDR3 reads CASSVESYGYTF. CDR3 DNA: TGTGCCAGCAGCGTAGAGAGCTATGGCTACACCTTC.